A single sample gave rise to the 24 T cell receptor beta chains below, sequenced in a study of identical twins listed by TCRdb under 2016. Library creation used 5' RACE. The sequencer listed for this sample is Illumina HiSeq 2000. TCRdb cleaned the public reads at Q25 with fastp, built clones with MiXCR and kept in-frame beta chains. Rows merge per CDR3 protein into single entries with the most common DNA and genes. In all, the sample holds 550,000 to 700,000 distinct CDR3 sequences, and 7.5% to 10% of those were seen once. The top ten constitute roughly 3% of the sample. The data were also submitted as part of a second study, on yellow fever vaccine responses in identical twins.

The specimen sequenced was PBMCs. The receptors were sampled from a woman younger than 30 in good health.

This clonotype was counted only a few times. This sequence joins TRBV20-1 and TRBJ1-6, with a weak D call TRBD1 (6 bases). Germline loops: CDR1 DFQATT, CDR2 SNEGSKA (reference sequence). V dropped 4 bases and J dropped 5 bases, with 15 bases sitting between them. CDR3 size: 15 residues. The CDR3 DNA sequence: TGCAGTGCTACTCGAGGACAGCCTAATAATTCACCCCTCCACTTT. It yields the protein CSATRGQPNNSPLHF.

This clonotype was counted ten times or more. This sequence joins TRBV5-6 and TRBJ1-5, with a possible D match to TRBD1 (5 bases). V lost 2 bases to trimming and J lost 2 bases, with 17 bases between them. Per germline, CDR1 SGHDT and CDR2 YYEEEE. This CDR3 spans 17 amino acids. This CDR3 reads CASSFLQGEAGNQPQHF. The CDR3 DNA follows: TGTGCCAGCAGCTTCTTGCAGGGCGAGGCGGGCAATCAGCCCCAGCATTTT.

Many counts were recorded for this clonotype. The V gene is TRBV5-4, the J gene TRBJ2-5; D gene unclear. Germline V gene sequence: CDR1 SGHNT, CDR2 YYREEE (reference sequence). Trimming shortened V by 4 bases and J by 5 bases, and 9 bases separated the two germline ends. The CDR3 length is 12 residues. The CDR3 coding sequence is TGTGCCAGCAGCACAGAGGAGGAGACCCAGTACTTC. This gives the protein CASSTEEETQYF. Looking up the rest from reference TRBV5-4 and TRBJ2-5 gives the full variable domain: ETGVTQSPTHLIKTRGQQVTLRCSSQSGHNTVSWYQQALGQGPQFIFQYYREEENGRGNFPPRFSGLQFPNYSSELNVNALELDDSALYLCASSTEEETQYFGPGTRLLVL.

V is TRBV20-1 and J is TRBJ2-1, with 11 bases matching TRBD2. This CDR3 spans 16 amino acids. J was trimmed by 4 bases and V by 1 base; bases with no gene match: 6. Germline CDR1 is DFQATT and CDR2 is SNEGSKA (reference sequence). The CDR3 bases are TGCAGTGCTAGAGGTAGCGGGAGGGTGTCATACAATGAGCAGTTCTTC. Its translation is CSARGSGRVSYNEQFF.

This clonotype was picked up a small number of times. The chain combines TRBV2 with TRBJ2-1, with D unclear. CDR1 is SNHLY and CDR2 is FYNNEI in the germline V gene. V was pared by 6 bases and J by 0 bases, with 9 bases between. The CDR3 spans 14 residues. CDR3 sequence (DNA): TGTGCCAGCAGGGCTTGGGGCTCCTACAATGAGCAGTTCTTC. Residues: CASRAWGSYNEQFF.

V usage is TRBV5-1 and J usage is TRBJ2-5, with D unresolved. Trimming left V 2 bases short and J 0 bases short, with 8 bases between. The CDR3 spans 14 residues. The germline CDR1 and CDR2 sequences are SGHRS and YFSETQ. CDR3 sequence: CASSLFPDQETQYF. CDR3 nucleotide sequence: TGCGCCAGCAGCTTATTCCCGGACCAAGAGACCCAGTACTTC. Full variable domain (outside the CDR3, taken from reference TRBV5-1 and TRBJ2-5): KAGVTQTPRYLIKTRGQQVTLSCSPISGHRSVSWYQQTPGQGLQFLFEYFSETQRNKGNFPGRFSGRQFSNSRSEMNVSTLELGDSALYLCASSLFPDQETQYFGPGTRLLVL.

This clonotype has a count of ten or more. This chain links TRBV4-1 with TRBJ2-3; 7 bases map to TRBD2. The V segment lost 4 bases and the J segment 0 bases; nucleotides outside the gene matches: 4. Germline-derived CDR1 and CDR2 are MGHRA and YSYEKL. This CDR3 comprises 15 residues. CDR3 nucleotide sequence: TGCGCCAGCAGCCGGGCCGGGGGGAGCACAGATACGCAGTATTTT. This translates into CASSRAGGSTDTQYF.

This clonotype appeared a few times. The chain uses TRBV7-2 and TRBJ2-5; 12 bases agree with TRBD2. Germline CDR1 is SGHTA and CDR2 is FQGNSA. CDR3 size: 16 residues. Trimming removed 5 bases from V and 4 bases from J; junction bases left unmatched: 8. CDR3 in DNA: TGTGCCAGCAGCGCGAAGACTAGCGGGAGCGTAGAGACCCAGTACTTC. Translating gives CASSAKTSGSVETQYF.

The chain recombines TRBV4-1 with TRBJ2-3; TRBD2 aligns across 10 bases. CDR1 and CDR2 from the germline V gene are MGHRA and YSYEKL. CDR3 length equals 17 residues. The V and J ends lost 3 bases and 2 bases, in that order; junction bases with no gene match: 8. The CDR3 DNA follows: TGCGCCAGCAGCCAGGGGACAACTAGCGGGGCCACAGATACGCAGTATTTT. The encoded protein is CASSQGTTSGATDTQYF.

Ten or more counts support this clonotype. The V call is TRBV3-1, the J call TRBJ2-1, with 9 bases that match TRBD1. The CDR3 sequence is 14 residues long. V was pared by 4 bases and J by 4 bases, with 2 bases of the junction left unmatched. From germline, CDR1 is LGHDT and CDR2 YNNKEL (reference sequence). In DNA form, the CDR3 reads TGTGCCAGCAGCCGAGGACAGGGGTACAATGAGCAGTTCTTC. This encodes CASSRGQGYNEQFF.

V gene TRBV7-2 combines with J gene TRBJ2-1; 14 bases match TRBD2. V lost 5 bases, J lost 9 bases, and 12 bases stayed unmatched. Germline-derived CDR1 and CDR2 are SGHTA and FQGNSA. The CDR3 is 17 amino acids. CDR3 protein: CASSAQTSGRAMGEQFF. The CDR3 bases are TGTGCCAGCAGCGCCCAGACTAGCGGGAGGGCCATGGGTGAGCAGTTCTTC.

This clonotype was seen repeatedly, ten times or more. This rearrangement joins TRBV3-1 to TRBJ1-2; the D is unclear. The CDR3 contains 15 residues. Per germline, CDR1 LGHDT and CDR2 YNNKEL (reference sequence). V lost 2 bases and J 2 bases, leaving 12 bases between the germline ends. CDR3 loop: CASSQPKRGNYGYTF. DNA of the CDR3: TGTGCCAGCAGCCAACCGAAGAGAGGGAACTATGGCTACACCTTC.

The V gene is TRBV7-9, the J gene TRBJ2-5, with D perhaps TRBD1 (6 bases). The CDR3 extends over 14 amino acids. Germline CDR1 and CDR2: SEHNR and FQNEAQ (reference sequence). The V gene lost 6 bases and the J gene lost 0 bases, with 11 bases spanning the gap. The CDR3 sequence is CASRRQGNQETQYF. The DNA of the CDR3 is TGTGCCAGCAGACGGCAGGGGAACCAAGAGACCCAGTACTTC. Combining the CDR3 with reference TRBV7-9 and TRBJ2-5 gives the whole variable domain DTGVSQNPRHKITKRGQNVTFRCDPISEHNRLYWYRQTLGQGPEFLTYFQNEAQLEKSRLLSDRFSAERPKGSFSTLEIQRTEQGDSAMYLCASRRQGNQETQYFGPGTRLLVL.

This clonotype has at least ten counts. The rearrangement uses TRBV7-3 and TRBJ2-3; 7 bases match TRBD2. The CDR3 contains 14 residues. J was trimmed by 5 bases and V by 4 bases; bases with no gene match: 6. Germline lookup yields CDR1 SGHTA and CDR2 FQGTGA. The CDR3 coding sequence is TGTGCCAGCAGCTCCCTCGGCGGGGGAGATACGCAGTATTTT. It specifies CASSSLGGGDTQYF.

The J gene is TRBJ2-7, the V gene TRBV20-1, with D maybe TRBD2 (5 bases). The CDR3 contains 15 residues. CDR1 and CDR2 (germline): DFQATT, SNEGSKA (reference sequence). V lost 1 base to trimming and J lost 4 bases, with 17 bases between them. CDR3 region: CSARGPGVEVYEQYF. Written as DNA, the CDR3 is TGCAGTGCTAGAGGTCCCGGGGTCGAGGTTTACGAGCAGTACTTC.

This sequence joins TRBV30 and TRBJ1-2, with TRBD1 matching 8 bases. The CDR3 loop spans 11 amino acids. Looked up from germline, CDR1 is GTSNPN and CDR2 is SVGIG (reference sequence). CDR3 sequence (DNA): TGTGCAACTGACAGGGGAAGTGGCTACACCTTC. It encodes CATDRGSGYTF. Complete variable domain (other parts from reference TRBV30 and TRBJ1-2): SQTIHQWPATLVQPVGSPLSLECTVEGTSNPNLYWYRQAAGRGLQLLFYSVGIGQISSEVPQNLSASRPQDRQFILSSKKLLLSDSGFYLCATDRGSGYTFGSGTRLTVV.

This clonotype was counted a few times. V is TRBV7-4 and J is TRBJ2-7; 10 nucleotides line up with TRBD2. This CDR3 is 17 amino acids long. Germline CDR1 SGHVT, CDR2 SQSDAQ. Trimming cost V 0 bases and J 3 bases; bases outside gene matches: 8. CDR3 in amino acids: CASSLARLAGVYYEQYF. Here the CDR3 DNA reads TGTGCCAGCAGCTTAGCGCGCCTAGCGGGAGTTTACTACGAGCAGTACTTC.

This clonotype has a handful of counts. The chain combines TRBV6-1 with TRBJ1-5; 8 bases align to TRBD1. V gave up 6 bases and J gave up 1 base; unmatched junction bases: 11. The CDR3 runs to 17 residues. The germline gives CDR1 MNHNS, CDR2 SASEGT. The CDR3 DNA is TGTGCCAGCAGGGCCAACAATTGGGACAGGAGCAATCAGCCCCAGCATTTT. Its protein product is CASRANNWDRSNQPQHF.

V is TRBV12-3 or TRBV12-4 and J is TRBJ2-2; 7 nucleotides match TRBD2. The CDR3 length is 17 residues. Losses at the gene ends were 8 bases for V and 6 bases for J; bases not matched to a gene: 18. CDR3 sequence reads: CASSSYPSSGFPGELFF. The DNA of the CDR3 is TGTGCCAGCTCTTCATACCCCAGTAGCGGGTTCCCCGGGGAGCTGTTTTTT.

This clonotype was detected ten times or more. The CDR3 region has the DNA TGTGCCAGCAGTGGGGCGGCCGATAGCTCCTACGAGCAGTACTTC. It is translated as CASSGAADSSYEQYF. The chain joins TRBV28 to TRBJ2-7, with D possibly matching TRBD1 (5 bases). Germline V lookup: CDR1 MDHEN, CDR2 SYDVKM. This CDR3 has 15 amino acids. V was pared by 5 bases and J by 0 bases, with 14 bases between.

The gene calls are TRBV29-1 and TRBJ1-5; TRBD1 agrees at 9 bases. This CDR3 comprises 14 residues. Germline values: CDR1 SQVTM, CDR2 ANQGSEA. V shed 3 bases and J 6 bases; nucleotides not matched to a gene: 6. The CDR3 DNA follows: TGCAGCGTTGACCAAGGGACAGGGAGTCAGCCCCAGCATTTT. Translated: CSVDQGTGSQPQHF.

The table lists this clonotype with many counts. The rearrangement uses TRBV5-1 and TRBJ1-1; D remains ambiguous. V was trimmed by 4 bases and J by 0 bases, leaving 7 bases between them. From germline, CDR1 is SGHRS and CDR2 YFSETQ. There are 13 residues in the CDR3. This CDR3 reads CASSAIMNTEAFF. The DNA for the CDR3 is TGCGCCAGCAGCGCCATCATGAACACTGAAGCTTTCTTT.

There are many counts of this clonotype. CDR3 amino acids: CASTLRGQTKLNTEAFF. For the CDR3, the DNA is TGTGCCAGCACCCTACGCGGACAGACGAAGCTGAACACTGAAGCTTTCTTT. The gene calls are TRBV6-1 and TRBJ1-1, with D possibly being TRBD1 (6 bases). V was cut by 7 bases and J by 0 bases, with 21 bases left in between. The germline V gene has CDR1 MNHNS and CDR2 SASEGT. The CDR3 loop spans 17 amino acids.

This chain links TRBV28 with TRBJ2-1; D ambiguous. Trimming took 5 bases from V and 1 from J, leaving 12 bases between them. The germline V gene has CDR1 MDHEN and CDR2 SYDVKM. The CDR3 loop spans 15 amino acids. CDR3 sequence reads: CASSPPARSYNEQFF. The CDR3 DNA follows: TGTGCCAGCAGTCCCCCGGCGCGGTCCTACAATGAGCAGTTCTTC.